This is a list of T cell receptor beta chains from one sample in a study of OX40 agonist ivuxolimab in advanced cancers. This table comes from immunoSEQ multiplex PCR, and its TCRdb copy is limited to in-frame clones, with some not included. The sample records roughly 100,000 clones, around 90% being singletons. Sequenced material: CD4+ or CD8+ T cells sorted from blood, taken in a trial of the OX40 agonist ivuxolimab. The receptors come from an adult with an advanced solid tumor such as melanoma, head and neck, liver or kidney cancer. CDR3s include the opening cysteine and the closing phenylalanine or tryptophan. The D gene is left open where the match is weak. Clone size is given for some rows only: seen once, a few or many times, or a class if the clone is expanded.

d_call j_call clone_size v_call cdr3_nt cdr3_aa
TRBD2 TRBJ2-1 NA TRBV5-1 TGCGCCAGCAGTCGGTCTAGCGGGCCGGTAGGGCAGTTCTTC CASSRSSGPVGQFF
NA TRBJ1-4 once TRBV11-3 TGTGCCAGCCGACGGGGGGCGGATGAAAAACTGTTTTTT CASRRGADEKLFF
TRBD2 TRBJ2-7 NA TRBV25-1 TGTGCCAGCAGTATAGCGGGAGTTCTAAACGAGCAGTACTTC CASSIAGVLNEQYF
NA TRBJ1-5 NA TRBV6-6 TGTGCCAGCAGTTACTTTCTGACAGAGCCCCAGCATTTT CASSYFLTEPQHF
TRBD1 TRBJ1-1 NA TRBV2 TGTGCCAGCCTAAATGACAGGGGGACAACTGAAGCTTTCTTT CASLNDRGTTEAFF
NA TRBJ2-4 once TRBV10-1 TGCGCCAGCAAGTGGTTAGGCAGAAACATTCAGTACTTC CASKWLGRNIQYF
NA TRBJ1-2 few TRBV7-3 TGTGCCAGCAGCTTAACGCCGGGGTACGGCTACACCTTC CASSLTPGYGYTF
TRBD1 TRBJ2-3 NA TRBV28 TGTGCCAGCAGAATTGGGGCCTACAGGGGGCGCGCAGATACGCAGTATTTT CASRIGAYRGRADTQYF
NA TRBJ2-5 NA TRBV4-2 TGTGCCAGCAGCCAAGATCGACGGCGCAACCAAGAGACCCAGTACTTC CASSQDRRRNQETQYF
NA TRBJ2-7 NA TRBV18 TGTGCCAGCTCACTACAGGGGGGGTACGAGCAGTACTTC CASSLQGGYEQYF
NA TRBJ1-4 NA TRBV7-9 TGTGCCAGCAGCTTAGCCCCAGGGGAGGAAAAACTGTTTTTT CASSLAPGEEKLFF
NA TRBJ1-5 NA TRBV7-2 TGTGCCAGCAGCTTAGGAGGGGGGCCCGGGTCCCAGCATTTT CASSLGGGPGSQHF
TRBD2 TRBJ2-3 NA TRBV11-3 TGTGCCAGCAGTCCTCCTAGCGGGAGGGCGACAGATACGCAGTATTTT CASSPPSGRATDTQYF
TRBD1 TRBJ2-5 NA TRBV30 TGTGCCTGGAGTAATCACCGGGACAGAGAAGAGACCCAGTACTTC CAWSNHRDREETQYF
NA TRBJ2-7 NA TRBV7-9 TGTGCCAGCAGCTTTCAGGGCGGCCCGGGCGAGCAGTACTTC CASSFQGGPGEQYF
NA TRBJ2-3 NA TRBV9 TGTGCCAGCAGCGTGGGAAGAGGCAATACGCAGTATTTT CASSVGRGNTQYF
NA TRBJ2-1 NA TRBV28 TGTGCCAGCAGCCTGACAGCCCCCCCCTACAATGAGCAGTTCTTC CASSLTAPPYNEQFF
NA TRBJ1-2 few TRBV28 TGTGCCAGCAGTAAACAGGCGTTCCTTGGCTACACCTTC CASSKQAFLGYTF
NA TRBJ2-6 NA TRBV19 TGTGCCAGTAGTATACCCAGTAACTCTGGGGCCAACGTCCTGACTTTC CASSIPSNSGANVLTF
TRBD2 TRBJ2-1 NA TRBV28 TGTGCCAGCAGCACAGGACTAGCGGGGAGGATTGGCTACAATGAGCAGTTCTTC CASSTGLAGRIGYNEQFF
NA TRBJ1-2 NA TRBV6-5 TGTGCCAGCAGCACACCCTTCGGAAACTATGGCTACACCTTC CASSTPFGNYGYTF
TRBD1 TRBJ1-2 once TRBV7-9 TGTGCCAGCAGCTCACAGGGGGAGATAAAAGATGGCTACACCTTC CASSSQGEIKDGYTF
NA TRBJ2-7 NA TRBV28 TGTGCCAGCAGTTCTGACGGAGTCCGAGAGCAGTACTTC CASSSDGVREQYF
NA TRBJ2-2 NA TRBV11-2 TGTGCCAGCAGCTTAGCCGGGACTTATAACACCGGGGAGCTGTTTTTT CASSLAGTYNTGELFF
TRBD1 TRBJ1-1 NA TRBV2 TGTGCCAGCAGATGGGACAGGGGTGATGAAGCTTTCTTT CASRWDRGDEAFF
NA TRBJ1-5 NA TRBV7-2 TGTGCCAGCAGCTTAGTCCTTCAGCCCCAGCATTTT CASSLVLQPQHF
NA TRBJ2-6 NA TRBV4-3 TGCGCCAGCAGCCAAGATCTCCGGGGGGCCAACGTCCTGACTTTC CASSQDLRGANVLTF
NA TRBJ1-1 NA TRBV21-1 TGTGCCAACATCATAGGGGTCCGAGAAGCTTTCTTT CANIIGVREAFF
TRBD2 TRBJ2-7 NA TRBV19 TGTGCCAGTAGTACAGCGGGAGGGTCTCTCGAGCAGTACTTC CASSTAGGSLEQYF
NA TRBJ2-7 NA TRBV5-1 TGCGCCAGCAGCTCGGGACTTTCCTACGAGCAGTACTTC CASSSGLSYEQYF
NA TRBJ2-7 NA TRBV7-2 TGTGCCAGCAGCTGGCCGGGACGAGTGGAGCAGTACTTC CASSWPGRVEQYF
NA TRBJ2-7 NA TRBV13 TGTGCCAGCAGCTTACGCCCAGGGTCGGACTACGAGCAGTACTTC CASSLRPGSDYEQYF
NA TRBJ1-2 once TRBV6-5 TGTGCCAGCAGTCAATCACGAGGGACTAACTATGGCTACACCTTC CASSQSRGTNYGYTF
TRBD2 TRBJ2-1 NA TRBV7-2 TGTGCCAGCAGCCCCGGGACTACCAGGGTGGTCTTC CASSPGTTRVVF
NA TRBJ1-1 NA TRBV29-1 TGCAGCGTAGAGGGTGGGGGCACTGAAGCTTTCTTT CSVEGGGTEAFF
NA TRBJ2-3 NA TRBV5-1 TGCGCCAGCAGCACAAACCCGGGGCTCACAGATACGCAGTATTTT CASSTNPGLTDTQYF
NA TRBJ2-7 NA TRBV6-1 TGTGCCAGCAGTGAAAGTCTCCCCTACGAGCAGTACTTC CASSESLPYEQYF
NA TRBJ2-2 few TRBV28 TGTGCCAGCACTGTCACCGGGGAGCTGTTTTTT CASTVTGELFF
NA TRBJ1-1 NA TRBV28 TGTGCCAGCAGTCGAACGGGGGCTGAAGCTTTCTTT CASSRTGAEAFF
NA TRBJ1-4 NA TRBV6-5 TGTGCCAGCAGTTCTGGGAGAAGAGGTGAAAAACTGTTTTTT CASSSGRRGEKLFF
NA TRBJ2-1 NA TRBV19 TGTGCCAGTACGGGCCACAATGAGCAGTTCTTC CASTGHNEQFF
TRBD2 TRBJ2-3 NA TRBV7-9 TGTGCCAGCAGCTTAGCCCCGGGGGGGGGCGGAGATACGCAGTATTTT CASSLAPGGGGDTQYF
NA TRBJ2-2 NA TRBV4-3 TGCGCCAGCAGCCAATCGAGCCGGACAGATGACGGGGAGCTGTTTTTT CASSQSSRTDDGELFF
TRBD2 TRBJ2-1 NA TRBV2 TGTGCCAGCAGTCGGACTAGCGGGACAGCCAATGAGCAGTTCTTC CASSRTSGTANEQFF
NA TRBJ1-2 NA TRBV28 TGTGCCAGCAGTTTATCTCGTCAGCCCTATGGCTACACCTTC CASSLSRQPYGYTF
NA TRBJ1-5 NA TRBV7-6 TGTGCCAGCAGCTTAGAGGGGGGTACTCAGCCCCAGCATTTT CASSLEGGTQPQHF
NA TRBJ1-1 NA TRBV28 TGTGCCAGCACCGGGGCGGCTGAAGCTTTCTTT CASTGAAEAFF
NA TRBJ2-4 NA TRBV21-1 TGTGCCAGCAGCAAAGAGAGACGGGACAGGGGGCTCGACATTCAGTACTTC CASSKERRDRGLDIQYF
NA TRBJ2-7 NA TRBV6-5 TGTGCCAGCAGTCGCCCCGGGACTGCGTCCTACGAGCAGTACTTC CASSRPGTASYEQYF
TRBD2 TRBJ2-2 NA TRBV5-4 TGTGCCAGCAGCTTAGCGGGAGGGCCCCCCCGGGAGCTGTTTTTT CASSLAGGPPRELFF
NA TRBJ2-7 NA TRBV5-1 TGCGCCAGCAGCTCGGGATTCAGGGGACACGAGCAGTACTTC CASSSGFRGHEQYF
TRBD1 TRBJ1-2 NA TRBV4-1 TGCGCCAGCAGCCAAGATCGCGGGACAGGGGCCTCCTATGGCTACACCTTC CASSQDRGTGASYGYTF
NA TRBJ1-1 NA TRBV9 TGTGCCAGCAGCGTAGCCCCCCGAATGAACACTGAAGCTTTCTTT CASSVAPRMNTEAFF